Listed below are T cell receptor beta chains from one sample, sequenced in a study of early T cells in non-severe SARS-CoV-2 infection. A single record per CDR3 protein comes from TCRdb applying MiXCR to the 5' RACE reads. The sample shows just under 65,000 distinct CDR3 sequences, 10% to 12% of them seen only once. Sequences were derived from whole blood, sampled at baseline. The receptors here all came from an adult who was a healthcare worker with PCR-confirmed SARS-CoV-2 infection or an uninfected control (not recorded which). The CDR3 runs from the conserved cysteine through the conserved F or W. The order of the fields is V gene, J gene, CDR3 length, clone size, D gene, CDR3 protein, CDR3 DNA. The D gene is left open where the match is weak. Rows may omit the clone size; those that give it use once, few, many or a size class.

v_call: TRBV18
j_call: TRBJ1-4
cdr3_length: 16
clone_size: few
d_call: .
cdr3_aa: CASSSAETATNEKLFF
cdr3_nt: TGTGCCAGCTCGTCGGCGGAGACTGCAACTAATGAAAAACTGTTTTTT

v_call: TRBV7-8
j_call: TRBJ2-3
cdr3_length: 16
clone_size: many
d_call: TRBD2
cdr3_aa: CASSFRTSGGSDTQYF
cdr3_nt: TGTGCCAGCAGCTTCAGGACTAGCGGGGGGTCAGATACGCAGTATTTT

v_call: TRBV12-3/TRBV12-4
j_call: TRBJ1-5
cdr3_length: 12
clone_size: few
d_call: .
cdr3_aa: CASSLADQPQHF
cdr3_nt: TGTGCCAGCAGTTTAGCTGATCAGCCCCAGCATTTT

v_call: TRBV9
j_call: TRBJ2-3
cdr3_length: 15
clone_size: .
d_call: .
cdr3_aa: CASSERPGGPDTQYF
cdr3_nt: TGTGCCAGCAGCGAGCGCCCCGGTGGTCCAGATACGCAGTATTTT

v_call: TRBV29-1
j_call: TRBJ1-2
cdr3_length: 11
clone_size: many
d_call: .
cdr3_aa: CSGESGRGYTF
cdr3_nt: TGCAGCGGGGAGTCTGGCCGGGGATACACCTTC

v_call: TRBV12-3/TRBV12-4
j_call: TRBJ1-1
cdr3_length: 16
clone_size: few
d_call: .
cdr3_aa: CASTPGRQGGNTEAFF
cdr3_nt: TGTGCCAGCACCCCTGGACGCCAGGGCGGGAACACTGAAGCTTTCTTT

v_call: TRBV4-3
j_call: TRBJ2-5
cdr3_length: 13
clone_size: .
d_call: .
cdr3_aa: CASSQAAPGTQYF
cdr3_nt: TGCGCCAGCAGCCAAGCCGCCCCGGGGACCCAGTACTTC

v_call: TRBV7-9
j_call: TRBJ1-6
cdr3_length: 17
clone_size: .
d_call: TRBD1
cdr3_aa: CASSPSTGSSYNSPLHF
cdr3_nt: TGTGCCAGCAGCCCATCGACAGGGAGCTCCTATAATTCACCCCTCCACTTT

v_call: TRBV6-1
j_call: TRBJ2-5
cdr3_length: 15
clone_size: .
d_call: .
cdr3_aa: CASSERDSWGETQYF
cdr3_nt: TGTGCCAGCAGTGAAAGGGACTCCTGGGGGGAGACCCAGTACTTC

v_call: TRBV12-3/TRBV12-4
j_call: TRBJ2-7
cdr3_length: 14
clone_size: many
d_call: .
cdr3_aa: CASSIPSVSYEQYF
cdr3_nt: TGTGCCAGCAGCATCCCTTCTGTATCCTACGAGCAGTACTTC

v_call: TRBV30
j_call: TRBJ1-2
cdr3_length: 15
clone_size: few
d_call: .
cdr3_aa: CAWSVYAGPNYGYTF
cdr3_nt: TGTGCCTGGAGTGTCTACGCGGGCCCGAACTATGGCTACACCTTC

v_call: TRBV14
j_call: TRBJ2-3
cdr3_length: 15
clone_size: few
d_call: .
cdr3_aa: CASSRGTSGADTQYF
cdr3_nt: TGTGCCAGCAGCCGCGGGACTTCGGGCGCAGATACGCAGTATTTT

v_call: TRBV7-2
j_call: TRBJ2-3
cdr3_length: 15
clone_size: few
d_call: .
cdr3_aa: CASSFIWQSTDTQYF
cdr3_nt: TGTGCCAGCAGCTTCATTTGGCAGAGCACAGATACGCAGTATTTT

v_call: TRBV12-3/TRBV12-4
j_call: TRBJ1-1
cdr3_length: 13
clone_size: .
d_call: .
cdr3_aa: CASSFGTNTEAFF
cdr3_nt: TGTGCCAGCAGTTTCGGGACGAACACTGAAGCTTTCTTT

v_call: TRBV13
j_call: TRBJ2-3
cdr3_length: 13
clone_size: .
d_call: .
cdr3_aa: CASSRKGGNTQYF
cdr3_nt: TGTGCCAGCAGCCGGAAAGGGGGAAATACGCAGTATTTT

v_call: TRBV12-3/TRBV12-4
j_call: TRBJ1-3
cdr3_length: 14
clone_size: many
d_call: .
cdr3_aa: CAGSGLDSGNTIYF
cdr3_nt: TGTGCCGGGAGCGGTTTGGACAGCGGAAACACCATATATTTT

v_call: TRBV12-3/TRBV12-4
j_call: TRBJ1-2
cdr3_length: 13
clone_size: few
d_call: .
cdr3_aa: CASRATGIYGYTF
cdr3_nt: TGTGCCAGCAGGGCGACAGGAATCTATGGCTACACCTTC

v_call: TRBV11-2
j_call: TRBJ2-5
cdr3_length: 15
clone_size: .
d_call: TRBD1
cdr3_aa: CASRALGTGQETQYF
cdr3_nt: TGTGCCAGCAGAGCATTGGGGACAGGACAAGAGACCCAGTACTTC

v_call: TRBV5-4
j_call: TRBJ2-5
cdr3_length: 18
clone_size: .
d_call: .
cdr3_aa: CASSLEGGTQPGSETQYF
cdr3_nt: TGTGCCAGCAGCTTGGAGGGTGGTACTCAGCCAGGTTCAGAGACCCAGTACTTC

v_call: TRBV7-6
j_call: TRBJ2-5
cdr3_length: 14
clone_size: few
d_call: TRBD2
cdr3_aa: CASSLVGGGETQYF
cdr3_nt: TGTGCCAGCAGCTTAGTCGGCGGGGGAGAGACCCAGTACTTC

v_call: TRBV6-6
j_call: TRBJ1-6
cdr3_length: 14
clone_size: few
d_call: .
cdr3_aa: CASSPRLDNSPLHF
cdr3_nt: TGTGCCAGCAGTCCCCGGCTAGATAATTCACCCCTCCACTTT

v_call: TRBV7-6
j_call: TRBJ2-3
cdr3_length: 18
clone_size: few
d_call: TRBD2
cdr3_aa: CASSFITGASGGPDTQYF
cdr3_nt: TGTGCCAGCAGCTTTATCACCGGAGCTAGCGGGGGCCCAGATACGCAGTATTTT

v_call: TRBV2
j_call: TRBJ2-7
cdr3_length: 15
clone_size: few
d_call: TRBD1
cdr3_aa: CASSGNNPDRAEQYF
cdr3_nt: TGTGCCAGCAGCGGGAACAACCCGGACAGGGCCGAGCAGTACTTC

v_call: TRBV7-2
j_call: TRBJ1-2
cdr3_length: 15
clone_size: many
d_call: TRBD1
cdr3_aa: CASSLNTGGTYGYTF
cdr3_nt: TGTGCCAGCAGCTTAAATACAGGGGGAACTTATGGCTACACCTTC

v_call: TRBV6-2/TRBV6-3
j_call: TRBJ2-7
cdr3_length: 15
clone_size: many
d_call: .
cdr3_aa: CASSWDRTAAYEQYF
cdr3_nt: TGTGCCAGCAGTTGGGATCGGACAGCTGCCTACGAGCAGTACTTC

v_call: TRBV7-6
j_call: TRBJ1-1
cdr3_length: 17
clone_size: many
d_call: .
cdr3_aa: CASSLGSGRGTGTEAFF
cdr3_nt: TGTGCCAGCAGCTTAGGATCGGGGCGAGGAACCGGGACTGAAGCTTTCTTT

v_call: TRBV30
j_call: TRBJ2-7
cdr3_length: 19
clone_size: .
d_call: TRBD1
cdr3_aa: CAWSVLGRQGPWSSYEQYF
cdr3_nt: TGTGCCTGGAGTGTACTCGGGCGACAGGGCCCTTGGAGCTCCTACGAGCAGTACTTC

v_call: TRBV9
j_call: TRBJ1-1
cdr3_length: 13
clone_size: .
d_call: .
cdr3_aa: CASSVVGGAEAFF
cdr3_nt: TGTGCCAGCAGCGTAGTTGGGGGAGCCGAAGCTTTCTTT

v_call: TRBV25-1
j_call: TRBJ1-1
cdr3_length: 13
clone_size: few
d_call: .
cdr3_aa: CASRSIGETEAFF
cdr3_nt: TGTGCCAGCAGATCTATCGGGGAGACTGAAGCTTTCTTT

v_call: TRBV7-6
j_call: TRBJ2-5
cdr3_length: 14
clone_size: many
d_call: .
cdr3_aa: CASSLQGNQETQYF
cdr3_nt: TGTGCCAGCAGCCTACAGGGAAACCAAGAGACCCAGTACTTC

v_call: TRBV12-3/TRBV12-4
j_call: TRBJ2-2
cdr3_length: 12
clone_size: .
d_call: .
cdr3_aa: CASTLGTGELFF
cdr3_nt: TGTGCCAGCACCCTGGGGACCGGGGAGCTGTTTTTT

v_call: TRBV15
j_call: TRBJ2-3
cdr3_length: 15
clone_size: .
d_call: .
cdr3_aa: CATSRDGGSTDTQYF
cdr3_nt: TGTGCCACCAGCAGAGATGGAGGGAGCACAGATACGCAGTATTTT

v_call: TRBV7-6
j_call: TRBJ2-3
cdr3_length: 19
clone_size: .
d_call: .
cdr3_aa: CASSLLGKGNTLITDTQYF
cdr3_nt: TGTGCCAGCAGCCTACTGGGCAAGGGGAACACCCTGATCACAGATACGCAGTATTTT

v_call: TRBV3-1
j_call: TRBJ2-1
cdr3_length: 16
clone_size: few
d_call: TRBD1
cdr3_aa: CASSQRAGTGVNEQFF
cdr3_nt: TGTGCCAGCAGCCAACGGGCCGGGACAGGGGTCAATGAGCAGTTCTTC

v_call: TRBV7-2
j_call: TRBJ1-6
cdr3_length: 17
clone_size: many
d_call: .
cdr3_aa: CASSSLLARALNSPLHF
cdr3_nt: TGTGCCAGCAGCTCCCTACTCGCCAGGGCCCTAAATTCACCCCTCCACTTT

v_call: TRBV9
j_call: TRBJ1-2
cdr3_length: 15
clone_size: .
d_call: .
cdr3_aa: CASSVGEGLIYGYTF
cdr3_nt: TGTGCCAGCAGCGTAGGGGAGGGGTTGATCTATGGCTACACCTTC

v_call: TRBV12-3/TRBV12-4
j_call: TRBJ2-3
cdr3_length: 15
clone_size: .
d_call: TRBD1
cdr3_aa: CASSHRGLGTDTQYF
cdr3_nt: TGTGCCAGCAGCCACAGGGGATTAGGCACAGATACGCAGTATTTT

v_call: TRBV12-5
j_call: TRBJ2-1
cdr3_length: 11
clone_size: many
d_call: .
cdr3_aa: CASGLHNEQFF
cdr3_nt: TGTGCTAGTGGTTTGCACAATGAGCAGTTCTTC

v_call: TRBV20-1
j_call: TRBJ2-3
cdr3_length: 15
clone_size: .
d_call: TRBD1
cdr3_aa: CSASRGSGGTDTQYF
cdr3_nt: TGCAGTGCTAGCCGCGGGTCAGGGGGAACAGATACGCAGTATTTT

v_call: TRBV6-2/TRBV6-3
j_call: TRBJ1-2
cdr3_length: 14
clone_size: .
d_call: .
cdr3_aa: CASRNGGLLYGYTF
cdr3_nt: TGTGCCAGCAGGAACGGCGGCCTACTATATGGCTACACCTTC

v_call: TRBV27
j_call: TRBJ1-3
cdr3_length: 16
clone_size: .
d_call: .
cdr3_aa: CASSLSRTGSGNTIYF
cdr3_nt: TGTGCCAGCAGTCTAAGTCGAACAGGATCGGGAAACACCATATATTTT

v_call: TRBV2
j_call: TRBJ2-5
cdr3_length: 14
clone_size: many
d_call: TRBD1
cdr3_aa: CASRGDRIKETQYF
cdr3_nt: TGTGCCAGCAGGGGGGACAGGATAAAGGAGACCCAGTACTTC

v_call: TRBV11-1
j_call: TRBJ2-4
cdr3_length: 11
clone_size: .
d_call: .
cdr3_aa: CASSFRNIQYF
cdr3_nt: TGTGCCAGCAGCTTTCGGAACATTCAGTACTTC

v_call: TRBV12-5
j_call: TRBJ2-3
cdr3_length: 12
clone_size: many
d_call: .
cdr3_aa: CASGRDTGMQYF
cdr3_nt: TGTGCTAGTGGCCGCGACACAGGGATGCAGTATTTT

v_call: TRBV11-2
j_call: TRBJ1-1
cdr3_length: 14
clone_size: .
d_call: .
cdr3_aa: CASSSRRVLTEAFF
cdr3_nt: TGTGCCAGCAGCTCCCGGCGAGTCCTCACTGAAGCTTTCTTT

v_call: TRBV10-2
j_call: TRBJ2-1
cdr3_length: 12
clone_size: many
d_call: .
cdr3_aa: CASRPENNEQFF
cdr3_nt: TGCGCCAGCAGGCCAGAGAACAATGAGCAGTTCTTC

v_call: TRBV6-1
j_call: TRBJ2-1
cdr3_length: 14
clone_size: many
d_call: TRBD1
cdr3_aa: CATTTGTGESEQFF
cdr3_nt: TGTGCCACGACCACCGGGACAGGGGAAAGTGAGCAGTTCTTC

v_call: TRBV30
j_call: TRBJ1-1
cdr3_length: 12
clone_size: .
d_call: .
cdr3_aa: CAWSLRGDEAFF
cdr3_nt: TGTGCCTGGAGTTTGAGAGGAGATGAAGCTTTCTTT

v_call: TRBV11-2
j_call: TRBJ2-4
cdr3_length: 18
clone_size: .
d_call: .
cdr3_aa: CASSLVKGLREAKNIQYF
cdr3_nt: TGTGCCAGCAGCTTAGTCAAGGGTTTACGGGAGGCCAAAAACATTCAGTACTTC